This TCR beta chain was documented in a study of graft-versus-host responses after intestinal transplantation. About the research overall: Each patient got anti-thymocyte globulin induction, then tacrolimus and steroids for around three years.

Clones were read by immunoSEQ multiplex PCR, and TCRdb kept only the in-frame ones, dropping some. Of 25,000 to 35,000 clones listed, about 90% were seen once; the top ten hold roughly 12%. With V trimmed by 4 bases and J by 4 bases, 5 bases remained unmatched. This CDR3 comprises 14 residues. Germline lookup yields CDR1 SGHTA and CDR2 FQGTGA. Points on this clone: Its target is not known.

General study results and limits: With peak circulating GvH clone levels came an association with early post-transplant HvG declines. Clonal ratios of graft-versus-host to host-versus-graft in allografts were high for patients exhibiting graft-donor T cell macrochimerism.

V usage is TRBV7-3 and J usage is TRBJ1-2; TRBD1 matches at 8 bases. Material: PBMCs, obtained around 460 days after intestinal transplantation. This sequence originates from a human patient who received an intestinal transplant, so some T cells may come from the graft donor. CDR3 nucleotides: TGTGCCAGCAGCTCAGGACAGGGTCCCTATGGCTACACCTTC. As protein: CASSSGQGPYGYTF.